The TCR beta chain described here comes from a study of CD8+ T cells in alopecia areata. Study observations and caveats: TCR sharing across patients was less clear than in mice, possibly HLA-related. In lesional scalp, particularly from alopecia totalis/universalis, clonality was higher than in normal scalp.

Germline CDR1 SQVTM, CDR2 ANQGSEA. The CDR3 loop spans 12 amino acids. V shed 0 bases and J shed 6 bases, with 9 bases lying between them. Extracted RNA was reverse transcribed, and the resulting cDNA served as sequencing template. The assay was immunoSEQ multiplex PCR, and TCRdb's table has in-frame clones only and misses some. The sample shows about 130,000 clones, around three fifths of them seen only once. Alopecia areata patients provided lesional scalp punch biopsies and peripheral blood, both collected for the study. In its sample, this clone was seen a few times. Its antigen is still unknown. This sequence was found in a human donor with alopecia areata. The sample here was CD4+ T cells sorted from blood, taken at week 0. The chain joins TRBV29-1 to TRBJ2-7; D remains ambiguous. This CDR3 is CSVEDKGSEQYF. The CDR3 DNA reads TGCAGCGTTGAAGATAAGGGTTCCGAGCAGTACTTC.